This T cell receptor beta chain appears in the sequencing data of a study of T cells after yellow fever vaccination. TCRdb called the 5' RACE reads again in MiXCR, with one record for every CDR3 protein. The table shows around 180,000 distinct CDR3 sequences, with approximately 6.2% occurring only once. Study findings and constraints: Boosting was followed by the reappearance of most primary-vaccination clones (roughly 96% CD4, about 88% CD8).

Germline assignment: CDR1 DFQATT and CDR2 SNEGSKA (reference sequence). The CDR3 totals 16 residues. V was cut by 0 bases and J by 0 bases, with 11 bases left in between. Regarding this clonotype: As yet, its antigen is unknown.

The sample was CD4+ T cells sorted from PBMCs, taken on the day of the first yellow fever vaccination. This TCR was recovered from a man younger than 35 who received the YFV17D yellow fever vaccine. The chain joins TRBV20-1 to TRBJ1-4; maybe TRBD1 (5 bases). CDR3 loop: CSAREPGRATNEKLFF. CDR3 DNA sequence: TGCAGTGCTAGAGAACCAGGCAGGGCAACTAATGAAAAACTGTTTTTT.